Each of the 31 T cell receptor beta chains below was sequenced from the same sample in a study of cytomegalovirus exposure and HLA in healthy donors. With 60 Vbeta and 13 Jbeta primers, the PCR was carried out. Clones were sequenced by immunoSEQ multiplex PCR, and TCRdb holds only the in-frame ones, with some missing. The sample holds 250,000 to 350,000 clones, 80% seen once. The sample taken for sequencing was PBMCs. The receptors shown here come from a girl aged 2 to 9 in good health and CMV-seronegative.

The CDR3: CASSRSLANTYEQYF. The CDR3 DNA reads as TGTGCCAGCAGTCGCTCTTTGGCCAACACCTACGAGCAGTACTTC. The chain joins TRBV5-4 to TRBJ2-7; D gene uncertain. The germline V and J ends were trimmed by 5 bases and 2 bases, with 17 bases remaining between them. The CDR3 contains 15 residues. Germline loops: CDR1 SGHNT, CDR2 YYREEE (reference sequence).

A few counts support this clone. The V call is TRBV6-5, the J call TRBJ1-5; D perhaps matches TRBD1 (5 bases). The CDR3 extends over 14 amino acids. V was clipped by 2 bases and J by 6 bases, with 11 bases between them. In germline, CDR1 is MNHEY, CDR2 SVGAGI. The CDR3 reads CASSYARGTQPQHF. In nucleotides, the CDR3 is TGTGCCAGCAGTTACGCAAGGGGAACTCAGCCCCAGCATTTT.

The rearrangement joins TRBV7-8 to TRBJ1-2; D is ambiguous. The length of the CDR3 is 14 residues. With 1 base removed from V and 6 bases from J, the gap between germline ends came to 12 bases. The germline gives CDR1 SGHVS, CDR2 FQNEAQ. The CDR3 DNA is TGTGCCAGCAGCTTAGGGAGGGATTGGGATGGCTACACCTTC. Its translation is CASSLGRDWDGYTF.

CDR3 bases: TGTGCCAGCAGCTTGGTTGGTAGCGACGAGCAGTACTTC. Protein: CASSLVGSDEQYF. V is TRBV5-6 and J is TRBJ2-7; tentative D call: TRBD2 (5 bases). The CDR3 loop spans 13 amino acids. Germline CDR1 SGHDT, CDR2 YYEEEE. V lost 0 bases, J lost 5 bases, and 9 bases lay in between.

The V and J genes are TRBV7-9 and TRBJ1-1; D perhaps matches TRBD1 (5 bases). Germline V gene lookup returns CDR1 SEHNR and CDR2 FQNEAQ (reference sequence). V was cut by 5 bases and J by 4 bases, with 14 bases left in between. The CDR3 runs to 14 residues. The CDR3 region is CASSPNSGGTEAFF. The CDR3 nucleotides are TGTGCCAGCAGCCCGAATTCGGGGGGCACTGAAGCTTTCTTT.

This chain connects TRBV7-9 to TRBJ1-2, with 8 bases matching TRBD1. V was clipped by 5 bases and J by 2 bases; unmatched bases: 4. The CDR3 is made up of 14 amino acids. Germline CDR1 is SEHNR and CDR2 is FQNEAQ (reference sequence). CDR3 DNA: TGTGCCAGCAGCGTCGGACAGGGCAACTATGGCTACACCTTC. Protein sequence: CASSVGQGNYGYTF.

This clone appeared a single time. The chain employs TRBV28 and TRBJ2-7; 9 nucleotides agree with TRBD2. This CDR3 comprises 16 residues. V trimming: 4 bases; J trimming: 2 bases; junction bases outside the gene matches: 9. The germline CDR1 and CDR2 sequences are MDHEN and SYDVKM. CDR3 loop: CASSSVRIAGAYEQYF. CDR3 in DNA: TGTGCCAGCAGTTCGGTCAGGATAGCGGGGGCCTACGAGCAGTACTTC.

The chain uses TRBV18 and TRBJ2-3; 9 bases are a match to TRBD1. Germline values: CDR1 KGHSH, CDR2 LQKENI. J lost 0 bases, V lost 3 bases, and 4 bases had no gene match. The CDR3 is made up of 16 amino acids. The CDR3 reads CASSPDRGTSTDTQYF. The CDR3 DNA is TGTGCCAGCTCACCGGACAGGGGAACGAGCACAGATACGCAGTATTTT.

The CDR3 region has the DNA TGTGCCAGCAGTATGGGACTAGCGGGGTCCTACGAGCAGTACTTC. It translates to CASSMGLAGSYEQYF. The V and J genes are TRBV27 and TRBJ2-7; 13 bases fit TRBD2. J lost 1 base, V lost 5 bases, and 2 bases had no gene match. CDR1 MNHEY and CDR2 SMNVEV come from the germline V gene (reference sequence). The length of the CDR3 is 15 residues.

The rearrangement links TRBV5-1 to TRBJ1-6, with D perhaps TRBD1 (5 bases). CDR1 is SGHRS, CDR2 YFSETQ, per germline. V was pared by 0 bases and J by 7 bases, with 14 bases between. There are 16 residues in the CDR3. The CDR3 coding sequence is TGCGCCAGCAGCTTGGTGGCAGGACGGGGGAATTCACCCCTCCACTTT. Protein sequence: CASSLVAGRGNSPLHF.

The V call is TRBV19, the J call TRBJ2-3; 8 nucleotides agree with TRBD2. CDR1 LNHDA and CDR2 SQIVND come from the germline V gene (reference sequence). J was trimmed by 0 bases and V by 1 base; bases with no gene match: 6. This CDR3 spans 17 amino acids. The CDR3 is CASSIVGTRGSTDTQYF. The CDR3, as DNA: TGTGCCAGTAGTATAGTAGGGACTAGGGGAAGCACAGATACGCAGTATTTT.

The chain combines TRBV12-5 with TRBJ2-2; TRBD2 agrees at 7 bases. Trimming took 3 bases from V and 5 from J; bases not matched to a gene: 18. Germline V gene sequence: CDR1 LGHNT, CDR2 FRNRAP. The CDR3 sequence is 19 residues long. CDR3: CASGFVLAGRPIYTGELFF. The CDR3 coding sequence is TGTGCTAGTGGTTTTGTTTTAGCGGGTCGGCCGATATATACCGGGGAGCTGTTTTTT. Variable domain in full (rest from reference TRBV12-5 and TRBJ2-2): DARVTQTPRHKVTEMGQEVTMRCQPILGHNTVFWYRQTMMQGLELLAYFRNRAPLDDSGMPKDRFSAEMPDATLATLKIQPSEPRDSAVYFCASGFVLAGRPIYTGELFFGEGSRLTVL.

The chain is built from TRBV15 and TRBJ2-7; D is possibly TRBD2 (6 bases). CDR1 is LNHNV and CDR2 is YYDKDF in the germline V gene (reference sequence). The length of the CDR3 is 15 residues. The germline V and J ends were trimmed by 5 bases and 0 bases, with 14 bases remaining between them. CDR3 protein: CATSPGLTDSYEQYF. The CDR3 region has the DNA TGTGCCACCAGCCCGGGACTTACCGACTCCTACGAGCAGTACTTC. Looking up the rest from reference TRBV15 and TRBJ2-7 gives the full variable domain: DAMVIQNPRYQVTQFGKPVTLSCSQTLNHNVMYWYQQKSSQAPKLLFHYYDKDFNNEADTPDNFQSRRPNTSFCFLDIRSPGLGDTAMYLCATSPGLTDSYEQYFGPGTRLTVT.

This clone was picked up one time. The chain employs TRBV27 and TRBJ2-1, with D possibly being TRBD1 (6 bases). The CDR3 loop spans 12 amino acids. Trimming shortened V by 2 bases and J by 7 bases, and 6 bases separated the two germline ends. Germline CDR1 reads MNHEY; CDR2 reads SMNVEV (reference sequence). The CDR3 sequence is CASSLQGNEQFF. The DNA of the CDR3 is TGTGCCAGCAGTTTACAGGGGAATGAGCAGTTCTTC.

The chain is built from TRBV9 and TRBJ2-2; 8 bases match TRBD2. The ends lost 0 bases at V and 3 bases at J; junction bases unmatched: 4. This CDR3 region has 16 residues. Germline CDR1 is SGDLS and CDR2 is YYNGEE. Here the CDR3 DNA reads TGTGCCAGCAGCGTAGATCCCGGGGGGGACACCGGGGAGCTGTTTTTT. This gives the protein CASSVDPGGDTGELFF.

The chain has TRBV30 and TRBJ1-2, with D uncertain. This CDR3 is built from 13 residues. The V gene's germline CDR1 is GTSNPN and CDR2 SVGIG (reference sequence). V was clipped by 1 base and J by 5 bases, with 11 bases between them. The CDR3 reads CAWSGAGEYGYTF. DNA of the CDR3: TGTGCCTGGAGTGGGGCAGGTGAATATGGCTACACCTTC.

V gene TRBV5-1 combines with J gene TRBJ2-5; 9 nucleotides agree with TRBD1. The J call may be faulty, since TRBJ2-7 better matches the DNA end. CDR1 is SGHRS and CDR2 is YFSETQ in the germline V gene. CDR3 size: 12 residues. CDR3 bases: TGCGCCAGCAGCGTGACAGGGGGCGAGCAGTACTTC. It codes for CASSVTGGEQYF.

V is TRBV5-1 and J is TRBJ2-1; 8 bases are shared with TRBD2. Trimming took 6 bases from V and 3 from J; bases not matched to a gene: 11. There are 16 residues in the CDR3. The germline CDR1 and CDR2 sequences are SGHRS and YFSETQ. In DNA form, the CDR3 reads TGCGCCAGCACCAGATTGGAGCGGGGGTTCTACAATGAGCAGTTCTTC. This gives the protein CASTRLERGFYNEQFF.

V is TRBV28 and J is TRBJ1-2; TRBD1 matches at 9 bases. CDR1 and CDR2 (germline): MDHEN, SYDVKM. V was clipped by 7 bases and J by 7 bases; unmatched bases: 4. The CDR3 is 12 amino acids. The CDR3 nucleotides read TGTGCCAGCATCAGACAGGGGGGTGGCTACACCTTC. Protein: CASIRQGGGYTF.

The chain has TRBV14 and TRBJ2-7, with 9 bases that match TRBD1. The CDR3 covers 16 residues. V trimming: 1 base; J trimming: 1 base; junction bases outside the gene matches: 5. The germline CDR1 and CDR2 sequences are SGHDN and FVKESK. CDR3 nucleotides: TGTGCCAGCAGCCAAGCGCCGGGACAGGGATCCTACGAGCAGTACTTC. It specifies CASSQAPGQGSYEQYF.

V is TRBV20-1 and J is TRBJ1-1; D is unclear. Germline CDR1 and CDR2: DFQATT and SNEGSKA (reference sequence). The V end was cut by 1 base, the J end by 13 bases, with 13 bases between. The CDR3 contains 11 residues. CDR3 protein: CSARGEGRVFF. CDR3 bases: TGCAGTGCTAGAGGGGAGGGCCGAGTTTTCTTT.

This rearrangement joins TRBV5-6 to TRBJ2-2; D is undetermined. Trimming shortened V by 4 bases and J by 1 base, and 8 bases separated the two germline ends. Germline lookup yields CDR1 SGHDT and CDR2 YYEEEE. The CDR3 loop spans 14 amino acids. The CDR3 reads CASSPSLNTGELFF. As DNA, the CDR3 is TGTGCCAGCAGCCCGAGCCTGAACACCGGGGAGCTGTTTTTT.

The chain combines TRBV7-8 with TRBJ1-5, with D uncertain. Germline V gives CDR1 SGHVS, CDR2 FQNEAQ. V was shortened by 3 bases and J by 0 bases, with 12 bases between the two germline ends. The CDR3 totals 16 residues. The CDR3 nucleotides are TGTGCCAGCAGCTTGGAAGGAGCTTATAGCAATCAGCCCCAGCATTTT. Translating it yields CASSLEGAYSNQPQHF.

This chain links TRBV28 with TRBJ2-5; 11 positions match TRBD2. Germline CDR1 and CDR2: MDHEN and SYDVKM. V was pared by 4 bases and J by 1 base, with 5 bases of the junction left unmatched. The length of the CDR3 is 16 residues. The CDR3 DNA sequence: TGTGCCAGCAGTTCACCCGGGACTAGCGGCCAAGAGACCCAGTACTTC. Its protein product is CASSSPGTSGQETQYF.

The genes are TRBV29-1 and TRBJ2-1, with TRBD2 matching 11 bases. Trimming cost V 4 bases and J 4 bases; bases outside gene matches: 9. The length of the CDR3 is 16 residues. The germline V gene encodes CDR1 SQVTM and CDR2 ANQGSEA. CDR3 region: CSVVGPSGRSYNEQFF. The CDR3 nucleotides are TGCAGCGTTGTAGGGCCTAGCGGGAGGTCTTACAATGAGCAGTTCTTC.

The DNA for the CDR3 is TGCGCCAGCAGGACGGGCAGGGGGCGGAATTCACCCCTCCACTTT. This encodes CASRTGRGRNSPLHF. The rearrangement uses TRBV10-2 and TRBJ1-6, with TRBD1 matching 8 bases. The CDR3 runs to 15 residues. V trimming: 6 bases; J trimming: 7 bases; junction bases outside the gene matches: 8. The V gene's germline CDR1 is WSHSY and CDR2 SAAADI.

The chain uses TRBV27 and TRBJ2-7, with 8 bases fitting TRBD2. The trim removed 5 bases at V and 2 bases at J, leaving 5 bases unmatched. The length of the CDR3 is 14 residues. From germline, CDR1 is MNHEY and CDR2 SMNVEV (reference sequence). CDR3 sequence reads: CASSTGLGAYEQYF. CDR3 in DNA: TGTGCCAGCAGTACGGGACTAGGGGCCTACGAGCAGTACTTC.

The V and J genes are TRBV28 and TRBJ1-2; no clear D. From germline, CDR1 is MDHEN and CDR2 SYDVKM. This CDR3 spans 12 amino acids. Trimming removed 8 bases from V and 8 bases from J, with 15 bases in between. CDR3: CASGRESVGYTF. As DNA, the CDR3 is TGTGCCAGCGGCCGTGAGAGCGTGGGCTACACCTTC.

The chain joins TRBV6-4 to TRBJ1-5; D is perhaps TRBD1 (6 bases). Per germline, CDR1 MRHNA and CDR2 SNTAGT. The CDR3 loop spans 17 amino acids. V lost 2 bases to trimming and J lost 4 bases, with 18 bases between them. CDR3 sequence (DNA): TGTGCCAGCAGTGACCTAGAGTCCGGGACACCAAATCAGCCCCAGCATTTT. Amino acid sequence: CASSDLESGTPNQPQHF.

The rearrangement uses TRBV20-1 and TRBJ1-2; the D is unclear. Germline V gives CDR1 DFQATT, CDR2 SNEGSKA (reference sequence). V dropped 4 bases and J dropped 3 bases, with 3 bases sitting between them. The CDR3 is 10 residues long. The CDR3 spells CSATDYGYTF. CDR3 nucleotides: TGCAGTGCTACCGACTATGGCTACACCTTC.

Here the CDR3 DNA reads TGTGCCAGCACCCCACGCTCGGGGGATGAAAAACTGTTTTTT. Its protein is CASTPRSGDEKLFF. The chain is built from TRBV2 and TRBJ1-4; D might be TRBD1 (5 bases). The V end was cut by 7 bases, the J end by 6 bases, with 15 bases between. CDR1 is SNHLY and CDR2 is FYNNEI in the germline V gene. The CDR3 totals 14 residues.